These 8 T cell receptor beta chains originate from one sample sequenced in a study of blood T cell repertoires in COVID-19. Measured with immunoSEQ multiplex PCR; TCRdb has only the in-frame clones, and not every one. In the table there are around 340,000 clones, around four fifths of which are singletons. Sequencing used peripheral blood. These receptors all come from a man in his thirties or forties with active or convalescent COVID-19.

This chain uses TRBV6-5 with TRBJ2-7; possibly TRBD1 for D (6 bases). CDR3 size: 16 residues. Trimming removed 4 bases at V and 0 bases at J, with 16 bases between. Germline values: CDR1 MNHEY, CDR2 SVGAGI. The CDR3 DNA reads as TGTGCCAGCAGTTTTCACAGGGTCCGAAGCTCCTACGAGCAGTACTTC. Encoded protein: CASSFHRVRSSYEQYF.

This chain joins TRBV6-6 and TRBJ2-2, with a weak D call TRBD2 (5 bases). V shed 6 bases and J shed 6 bases, with 11 bases lying between them. This CDR3 contains 13 residues. From germline, CDR1 is MNHNY and CDR2 SVGAGI (reference sequence). CDR3 nucleotides: TGTGCCAGCAGGGAGGATGGGGCCGGGGAGCTGTTTTTT. Translation gives CASREDGAGELFF.

This clone occurred once. The rearrangement joins TRBV9 to TRBJ2-3; D unclear. Trimming removed 0 bases from V and 0 bases from J, with 8 bases in between. Germline assignment: CDR1 SGDLS and CDR2 YYNGEE. This CDR3 is 15 amino acids long. The CDR3 DNA follows: TGTGCCAGCAGCGTAGACGGAGCTAGCACAGATACGCAGTATTTT. The encoded protein is CASSVDGASTDTQYF.

The chain is built from TRBV9 and TRBJ1-4; 11 nucleotides agree with TRBD1. Trimming at V came to 5 bases and at J to 10 bases, leaving 13 bases not matched to a gene. The CDR3 sequence is 16 residues long. Germline V gene lookup returns CDR1 SGDLS and CDR2 YYNGEE. In DNA, the CDR3 is TGTGCCAGCAGTCCTTGGACAGGGGGCGGGAGCGGAAAACTGTTTTTT. Translated: CASSPWTGGGSGKLFF. The full variable domain, completed using reference TRBV9 and TRBJ1-4, is DSGVTQTPKHLITATGQRVTLRCSPRSGDLSVYWYQQSLDQGLQFLIQYYNGEERAKGNILERFSAQQFPDLHSELNLSSLELGDSALYFCASSPWTGGGSGKLFFGSGTQLSVL.

The V and J genes are TRBV5-1 and TRBJ1-3; D possibly corresponds to TRBD1 (6 bases). In germline, CDR1 is SGHRS, CDR2 YFSETQ. The CDR3 consists of 16 residues. Trimming pared 4 bases from V and 3 bases from J, leaving 17 bases between. CDR3 region: CASSRLTSGDGNTIYF. The DNA of the CDR3 is TGCGCCAGCAGCCGACTAACCTCAGGGGATGGAAACACCATATATTTT.

A note on this clone: Other DNA sequences within the sample encode an identical CDR3. The chain has TRBV9 and TRBJ2-5, with 9 bases matching TRBD2. Per the germline V gene, CDR1 is SGDLS and CDR2 is YYNGEE. The CDR3 contains 16 residues. J gave up 5 bases and V 0 bases, and 8 bases lay outside the gene matches. Here the CDR3 reads CASSVGGGGAVETQYF. The DNA of the CDR3 is TGTGCCAGCAGCGTAGGGGGCGGGGGGGCAGTTGAGACCCAGTACTTC.

This chain links TRBV24-1 with TRBJ1-2; TRBD1 might be the D (5 bases). The CDR3 is 13 residues long. The ends were cut back, 5 bases at V and 4 bases at J, with 10 bases in the middle. Germline lookup yields CDR1 KGHDR and CDR2 SFDVKD. In DNA form, the CDR3 reads TGTGCCACCAGTGTGGGGGGTAGCTATGGCTACACCTTC. Translation: CATSVGGSYGYTF.

The chain combines TRBV19 with TRBJ2-3, with 11 bases aligning to TRBD2. V was clipped by 3 bases and J by 4 bases; unmatched bases: 15. The germline gives CDR1 LNHDA, CDR2 SQIVND (reference sequence). The CDR3 totals 19 residues. The CDR3 loop reads CASSMEVLAGGQGADTQYF. The CDR3 DNA reads TGTGCCAGTAGTATGGAAGTGCTAGCGGGGGGCCAGGGTGCAGATACGCAGTATTTT.